Below are 14 T cell receptor beta chains sequenced from a single sample in a study of cytomegalovirus exposure and HLA in healthy donors. Both 60 Vbeta primers and 13 Jbeta primers went into the PCR. Using immunoSEQ multiplex PCR, the repertoire was profiled, and TCRdb retains in-frame clones only, with some absent. The profile shows 100,000 or so clones, about four fifths of them singletons. The material sequenced was PBMCs. The receptor source for this set is a middle-aged man in good health and CMV-seropositive.

In this sample, this clone turned up a few times. The chain links TRBV6-4 to TRBJ1-1, with 9 bases that match TRBD1. The CDR3 consists of 14 residues. The V gene end was trimmed by 0 bases and the J gene end by 6 bases; junction bases not matched to a gene: 2. CDR1 MRHNA and CDR2 SNTAGT come from the germline V gene. CDR3 region: CASSDSRQGAEAFF. Here the CDR3 DNA reads TGTGCCAGCAGTGACTCGAGACAGGGGGCTGAAGCTTTCTTT.

J is TRBJ2-3 and V is TRBV5-5, with D possibly TRBD2 on 5 matching bases. The CDR3 is made up of 12 amino acids. The V end was cut by 1 base, the J end by 14 bases, with 14 bases between. Per germline, CDR1 SGHKS and CDR2 YYEKEE (reference sequence). The CDR3 sequence is CASSLIKDWLYF. DNA of the CDR3: TGTGCCAGCAGCTTGATCAAGGACTGGTTGTATTTT. Combining the CDR3 with reference TRBV5-5 and TRBJ2-3 gives the whole variable domain DAGVTQSPTHLIKTRGQQVTLRCSPISGHKSVSWYQQVLGQGPQFIFQYYEKEERGRGNFPDRFSARQFPNYSSELNVNALLLGDSALYLCASSLIKDWLYFGPGTRLTVL.

The chain links TRBV6-1 to TRBJ2-7, with D possibly being TRBD2 (5 bases). This CDR3 is built from 11 residues. The germline V and J ends were trimmed by 4 bases and 4 bases, with 5 bases remaining between them. From germline, CDR1 is MNHNS and CDR2 SASEGT. Here the CDR3 reads CASSGLYEQYF. Here the CDR3 DNA reads TGTGCCAGCAGTGGACTATACGAGCAGTACTTC.

The V call is TRBV5-1, the J call TRBJ1-3; D gene uncertain. CDR1 and CDR2 from the germline V gene are SGHRS and YFSETQ. This CDR3 is 16 amino acids long. V was shortened by 0 bases and J by 0 bases, with 10 bases between the two germline ends. This CDR3 is CASSLEPGISGNTIYF. The CDR3 nucleotides are TGCGCCAGCAGCTTGGAACCGGGGATCTCTGGAAACACCATATATTTT.

The V and J genes are TRBV5-1 and TRBJ1-1; no reliable D call. Germline CDR1 is SGHRS and CDR2 is YFSETQ. The CDR3 is 14 amino acids. Trimming stripped 0 bases from V and 2 bases from J, with 8 bases between. CDR3 DNA sequence: TGCGCCAGCAGCTTGGGGCAGTCCAACACTGAAGCTTTCTTT. Its translation is CASSLGQSNTEAFF.

A remark on this clone: Other DNA sequences in this specimen translate into the identical CDR3. J is TRBJ2-3 and V is TRBV4-1; no clear D gene. The CDR3 has 13 residues. The germline V gene has CDR1 MGHRA and CDR2 YSYEKL. Between the trimmed V and J ends, which lost 3 bases and 1 base, there was a span of 5 bases. CDR3 protein: CASSQQGTDTQYF. The CDR3 DNA reads TGCGCCAGCAGCCAGCAGGGCACAGATACGCAGTATTTT.

The chain combines TRBV10-1 with TRBJ2-3; TRBD2 is a possible D gene (6 bases). The CDR3 is made up of 13 amino acids. Trimming cost V 3 bases and J 4 bases, with 8 bases left between them. Germline CDR1 and CDR2: WNHNN and SYGVQD (reference sequence). CDR3: CASSDGSPDTQYF. Written as DNA, the CDR3 is TGCGCCAGCAGTGACGGGAGTCCAGATACGCAGTATTTT.

Only one count was recorded for this clone. CDR3 sequence reads: CSALGPRGGKLVDTQYF. Here the CDR3 DNA reads TGCAGCGCCCTGGGCCCGAGGGGCGGGAAGTTGGTAGATACGCAGTATTTT. The rearrangement uses TRBV29-1 and TRBJ2-3; weak D call: TRBD2 (6 bases). The CDR3 loop spans 17 amino acids. Germline lookup yields CDR1 SQVTM and CDR2 ANQGSEA. Trimming shortened V by 7 bases and J by 5 bases, and 28 bases separated the two germline ends.

The CDR3 reads CASSTAGLAGGRYNEQFF. In DNA form, the CDR3 reads TGTGCCAGTAGTACCGCGGGACTAGCGGGAGGGCGGTACAATGAGCAGTTCTTC. The chain recombines TRBV19 with TRBJ2-1; the match to TRBD2 covers 16 bases. Germline CDR1 LNHDA, CDR2 SQIVND (reference sequence). J gave up 4 bases and V 4 bases, and 7 bases lay outside the gene matches. The CDR3 runs 18 residues.

This chain joins TRBV18 and TRBJ1-1; D unclear. CDR1 is KGHSH, CDR2 LQKENI, per germline. This CDR3 is built from 13 residues. Trimming removed 2 bases from V and 7 bases from J, with 11 bases in between. CDR3 in amino acids: CASSPNGGGEAFF. CDR3 DNA sequence: TGTGCCAGCTCACCAAACGGTGGCGGTGAAGCTTTCTTT.

J is TRBJ2-5 and V is TRBV20-1; D is unclear. Near its end, the DNA agrees better with TRBJ2-7, so the J call may be wrong. The CDR3 runs to 11 residues. In germline, CDR1 is DFQATT, CDR2 SNEGSKA (reference sequence). The CDR3 here is CSADTSYEQYF. The DNA for the CDR3 is TGCAGTGCCGACACCTCCTACGAGCAGTACTTC.

The rearrangement links TRBV5-8 to TRBJ1-1; 7 bases line up with TRBD1. The CDR3 extends over 15 amino acids. V trimming: 0 bases; J trimming: 4 bases; junction bases outside the gene matches: 6. Looked up from germline, CDR1 is SGHTS and CDR2 is YDEGEE. The CDR3 is CASSLDWDRATEAFF. The CDR3 nucleotides read TGTGCCAGCAGCTTGGATTGGGACAGAGCCACTGAAGCTTTCTTT.

The V gene is TRBV27, the J gene TRBJ2-7; a weak D match, TRBD2 (7 bases). Trimming removed 3 bases at V and 2 bases at J, with 14 bases between. From germline, CDR1 is MNHEY and CDR2 SMNVEV (reference sequence). CDR3 length: 15 residues. In DNA, the CDR3 is TGTGCCAGCAGTTTGAACGGGGGGCCCGCCTACGAGCAGTACTTC. This sequence encodes CASSLNGGPAYEQYF.

The chain couples TRBV6-1 to TRBJ1-1, with D possibly TRBD1 on 5 matching bases. The V gene's germline CDR1 is MNHNS and CDR2 SASEGT. The CDR3 extends over 14 amino acids. Trimming stripped 4 bases from V and 5 bases from J, with 14 bases between. CDR3 nucleotide sequence: TGTGCCAGCAGTGTCGGGGGGAGTCGAACTGAAGCTTTCTTT. It codes for CASSVGGSRTEAFF.